The 27 T cell receptor beta chains given below trace back to one sample, sequenced in a study of blood T cell repertoires in COVID-19. Assay used: immunoSEQ multiplex PCR; TCRdb lists only in-frame clones, some missing. The data hold around 250,000 clones, with approximately 85% observed a single time. Sequenced sample: peripheral blood. The receptors originated from a human donor in a cohort sampled during active COVID-19.

V and J are TRBV30 and TRBJ1-2; 7 positions agree with TRBD1. This CDR3 region has 14 residues. CDR1 is GTSNPN, CDR2 SVGIG, per germline (reference sequence). Trimming removed 2 bases from V and 4 bases from J; junction bases left unmatched: 7. This CDR3 is CAWSTGTDPYGYTF. The CDR3 DNA sequence: TGTGCCTGGAGTACAGGGACAGATCCCTATGGCTACACCTTC.

The rearrangement uses TRBV7-2 and TRBJ2-1, with D perhaps TRBD2 (6 bases). The CDR3 is 16 amino acids. Per the germline V gene, CDR1 is SGHTA and CDR2 is FQGNSA. V was pared by 1 base and J by 3 bases, with 13 bases between. The CDR3, as DNA: TGTGCCAGCAGCTTAGTAAAGGGAGCGGGCTACAATGAGCAGTTCTTC. It is translated as CASSLVKGAGYNEQFF.

This clone was detected a few times. The CDR3 DNA reads as TGTGCCAGTAGTATTGTCCAGGCTACAAACTATGGCTACACCTTC. Translated, it gives CASSIVQATNYGYTF. The chain links TRBV19 to TRBJ1-2; no clear D gene. Trimming shortened V by 3 bases and J by 2 bases, and 13 bases separated the two germline ends. This CDR3 has 15 amino acids. Germline assignment: CDR1 LNHDA and CDR2 SQIVND (reference sequence).

The sample holds one count of this clone. The V call is TRBV4-3, the J call TRBJ1-3; a possible D gene is TRBD1 (5 bases). Germline values: CDR1 LGHNA, CDR2 YSLEER. The CDR3 is 17 amino acids. Trimming took 4 bases from V and 0 from J, leaving 16 bases between them. Here the CDR3 DNA reads TGCGCCAGCAGCCTAAACACCGGGGGTAGCTCTGGAAACACCATATATTTT. Amino acid sequence: CASSLNTGGSSGNTIYF.

The rearrangement links TRBV5-1 to TRBJ2-1; no definite D call. Germline V gives CDR1 SGHRS, CDR2 YFSETQ. The CDR3 totals 15 residues. Trimming removed 2 bases from V and 0 bases from J, with 9 bases in between. The CDR3: CASSLFRHSYNEQFF. CDR3 DNA: TGCGCCAGCAGCTTATTCCGACACTCCTACAATGAGCAGTTCTTC.

The CDR3 region has the DNA TGTGCCAGCAGCTTGGACAGGGCTTATTCACCCCTCCACTTT. Translating it yields CASSLDRAYSPLHF. The chain carries TRBV5-4 and TRBJ1-6, with D tentatively TRBD1 (6 bases). V lost 0 bases and J 8 bases, leaving 9 bases between the germline ends. Germline loops: CDR1 SGHNT, CDR2 YYREEE (reference sequence). There are 14 residues in the CDR3.

The chain links TRBV9 to TRBJ2-7; 13 bases line up with TRBD2. Trimming took 3 bases from V and 6 from J; bases not matched to a gene: 15. This CDR3 has 18 amino acids. Germline V gene data show CDR1 as SGDLS and CDR2 as YYNGEE. CDR3 protein: CASSGAGWTSGSVSEQYF. Here the CDR3 DNA reads TGTGCCAGCAGCGGAGCGGGCTGGACTAGCGGGAGTGTGAGCGAGCAGTACTTC.

The V and J genes are TRBV4-1 and TRBJ1-1; no clear D. V lost 7 bases, J lost 5 bases, and 17 bases lay in between. The germline gives CDR1 MGHRA, CDR2 YSYEKL. The CDR3 sequence is 14 residues long. In DNA, the CDR3 is TGCGCCAGCACCACCCCGTCTCCCGGTACTGAAGCTTTCTTT. Protein: CASTTPSPGTEAFF.

The rearrangement links TRBV4-1 to TRBJ1-5; maybe TRBD1 (5 bases). The V end was cut by 0 bases, the J end by 9 bases, with 9 bases between. The CDR3 loop spans 13 amino acids. Germline V CDR1 and CDR2: MGHRA, YSYEKL. CDR3 nucleotides: TGCGCCAGCAGCCAAGAGGGGCATATGCCCCAGCATTTT. Translated: CASSQEGHMPQHF.

The chain recombines TRBV11-2 with TRBJ1-3, with 10 positions matching TRBD1. There are 17 residues in the CDR3. V trimming: 5 bases; J trimming: 4 bases; junction bases outside the gene matches: 11. The germline gives CDR1 SGHAT, CDR2 FQNNGV. The CDR3 bases are TGTGCCAGCAGCAGACGAAGGACAGGGGGAGTCGGAAACACCATATATTTT. Translating it yields CASSRRRTGGVGNTIYF.

The chain employs TRBV19 and TRBJ2-1; TRBD1 agrees at 10 bases. This CDR3 has 15 residues. The V and J ends lost 1 base and 7 bases, in that order; junction bases with no gene match: 4. CDR1 LNHDA and CDR2 SQIVND come from the germline V gene (reference sequence). CDR3 region: CASSIGQGARNEQFF. The CDR3 bases are TGTGCCAGTAGTATAGGACAGGGGGCGAGAAATGAGCAGTTCTTC.

This sequence joins TRBV2 and TRBJ1-5, with D unresolved. The CDR3 consists of 14 residues. Germline assignment: CDR1 SNHLY and CDR2 FYNNEI. The ends were cut back, 6 bases at V and 0 bases at J, with 9 bases in the middle. The CDR3 DNA follows: TGTGCCAGCAGCCTGACACTTAGCAATCAGCCCCAGCATTTT. Protein: CASSLTLSNQPQHF.

This CDR3 is CASSVGVGLNEKLFF. CDR3 nucleotide sequence: TGTGCCAGCAGCGTAGGCGTCGGACTGAATGAAAAACTGTTTTTT. The chain couples TRBV9 to TRBJ1-4; D unresolved. V lost 0 bases, J lost 5 bases, and 11 bases lay in between. Germline V CDR1 and CDR2: SGDLS, YYNGEE. This CDR3 is 15 amino acids long.

V and J are TRBV7-9 and TRBJ1-2, with 7 bases aligning to TRBD1. Unmatched junction bases numbered 12, after V lost 5 bases and J lost 3 bases. This CDR3 has 16 amino acids. The germline V gene has CDR1 SEHNR and CDR2 FQNEAQ (reference sequence). DNA of the CDR3: TGTGCCAGCAGCCACCTGACAGGGCGAGCACACTATGGCTACACCTTC. This translates into CASSHLTGRAHYGYTF.

This clone appeared a single time. This rearrangement joins TRBV7-2 to TRBJ1-1, with D tentatively TRBD1 (5 bases). Deletions cut 2 bases from V and 0 bases from J, with 7 bases between. In germline, CDR1 is SGHTA, CDR2 FQGNSA. The CDR3 covers 14 residues. The CDR3 nucleotides read TGTGCCAGCAGCTTACAGGGCATGAACACTGAAGCTTTCTTT. Amino acids: CASSLQGMNTEAFF.

In DNA form, the CDR3 reads TGTGCCTGGAGTGTACGGCAACAGGGGGGTGAGGGCTACACCTTC. It is translated as CAWSVRQQGGEGYTF. The chain combines TRBV30 with TRBJ1-2; 8 positions match TRBD1. The germline CDR1 and CDR2 sequences are GTSNPN and SVGIG (reference sequence). The V gene end was trimmed by 0 bases and the J gene end by 8 bases; junction bases not matched to a gene: 11. The CDR3 contains 15 residues.

The CDR3, as DNA: TGTGCCATCAGTGCCGCCTACGGGACAGGGCCGTATGGCTACACCTTC. Its protein is CAISAAYGTGPYGYTF. The chain links TRBV10-3 to TRBJ1-2, with 9 bases matching TRBD1. The ends lost 4 bases at V and 5 bases at J; junction bases unmatched: 11. CDR1 is ENHRY and CDR2 is SYGVKD in the germline V gene. The CDR3 runs to 16 residues.

The V gene is TRBV7-8, the J gene TRBJ2-4, with D perhaps TRBD1 (5 bases). Trimming cost V 1 base and J 9 bases, with 13 bases left between them. CDR1 is SGHVS, CDR2 FQNEAQ, per germline. The CDR3 has 14 amino acids. DNA for the CDR3: TGTGCCAGCAGCTTAGGGGGAACAGGACGCATTCAGTACTTC. Amino acids: CASSLGGTGRIQYF.

This clone was observed once. This chain uses TRBV3-1 (or the pseudogene TRBV3-2) with TRBJ2-2, with D maybe TRBD1 (6 bases). V lost 2 bases and J 0 bases, leaving 19 bases between the germline ends. CDR1 is LGHDT, CDR2 YNNKEL, per germline (reference sequence). The length of the CDR3 is 19 residues. The CDR3: CASSQIIGQTTSNTGELFF. CDR3 DNA: TGTGCCAGCAGCCAAATAATCGGACAGACCACTTCGAACACCGGGGAGCTGTTTTTT.

The chain carries TRBV28 and TRBJ2-1, with D maybe TRBD2 (6 bases). CDR1 and CDR2 (germline): MDHEN, SYDVKM. Trimming stripped 6 bases from V and 4 bases from J, with 16 bases between. CDR3 length: 15 residues. CDR3 region: CASRERRAGYNEQFF. Written as DNA, the CDR3 is TGTGCCAGCAGGGAGCGGAGGGCCGGATACAATGAGCAGTTCTTC.

This clone was picked up a small number of times. V usage is TRBV30 and J usage is TRBJ2-6; D gene uncertain. The germline V and J ends were trimmed by 2 bases and 4 bases, with 12 bases remaining between them. Per the germline V gene, CDR1 is GTSNPN and CDR2 is SVGIG (reference sequence). CDR3 length: 15 amino acids. The CDR3: CAWSSFRSGANVLTF. CDR3 in DNA: TGTGCCTGGAGTTCTTTCAGATCCGGGGCCAACGTCCTGACTTTC.

V gene TRBV21-1 combines with J gene TRBJ2-1; the D call of TRBD1 is as the table states it, not checked on the DNA. TRBV21-1 is reported as a pseudogene. The CDR3 sequence is 16 residues long. The CDR3 sequence: CASSKGAGVLNNEQFF. CDR3 sequence (DNA): TGTGCCAGCAGCAAAGGCGCAGGGGTACTCAACAATGAGCAGTTCTTC.

This clone was picked up one time. The chain combines TRBV5-4 with TRBJ2-7, with D possibly TRBD1 on 6 matching bases. The germline V gene encodes CDR1 SGHNT and CDR2 YYREEE (reference sequence). V lost 4 bases and J lost 3, with 8 bases in between. This CDR3 has 12 residues. The CDR3 DNA reads TGTGCCAGCAGCGTGGACAGCTACGAGCAGTACTTC. It translates to CASSVDSYEQYF.

This sequence joins TRBV6-5 and TRBJ1-2; tentatively, D is TRBD1 (5 bases). The CDR3 consists of 13 residues. Deletions cut 2 bases from V and 8 bases from J, with 12 bases between. Germline V gene lookup returns CDR1 MNHEY and CDR2 SVGAGI. The CDR3 DNA reads TGTGCCAGCAGTTACCTCAATCAGGGAGGCTACACCTTC. It translates to CASSYLNQGGYTF.

V usage is TRBV6-6 and J usage is TRBJ2-2, with 8 bases fitting TRBD1. Unmatched junction bases numbered 3, after V lost 4 bases and J lost 2 bases. In germline, CDR1 is MNHNY, CDR2 SVGAGI (reference sequence). There are 15 residues in the CDR3. CDR3 sequence reads: CASSWDRKNTGELFF. CDR3 nucleotide sequence: TGTGCCAGCAGTTGGGACAGGAAAAACACCGGGGAGCTGTTTTTT.

This chain connects TRBV2 to TRBJ2-7; D is perhaps TRBD2 (5 bases). The germline V and J ends were trimmed by 7 bases and 4 bases, with 17 bases remaining between them. The germline gives CDR1 SNHLY, CDR2 FYNNEI. This CDR3 has 14 amino acids. The CDR3 region has the DNA TGTGCCAGCAAGTCGGGGTCCACTATATACGAGCAGTACTTC. This codes for CASKSGSTIYEQYF. Drawing the rest from reference TRBV2 and TRBJ2-7, the complete variable domain is EPEVTQTPSHQVTQMGQEVILRCVPISNHLYFYWYRQILGQKVEFLVSFYNNEISEKSEIFDDQFSVERPDGSNFTLKIRSTKLEDSAMYFCASKSGSTIYEQYFGPGTRLTVT.

The gene calls are TRBV24-1 and TRBJ1-5, with 7 bases identical to TRBD1. J gave up 0 bases and V 1 base, and 5 bases lay outside the gene matches. Germline assignment: CDR1 KGHDR and CDR2 SFDVKD. The CDR3 is 17 residues long. The CDR3: CATSDLTGQVSNQPQHF. As DNA, the CDR3 is TGTGCCACCAGTGATTTAACCGGACAGGTTAGCAATCAGCCCCAGCATTTT.